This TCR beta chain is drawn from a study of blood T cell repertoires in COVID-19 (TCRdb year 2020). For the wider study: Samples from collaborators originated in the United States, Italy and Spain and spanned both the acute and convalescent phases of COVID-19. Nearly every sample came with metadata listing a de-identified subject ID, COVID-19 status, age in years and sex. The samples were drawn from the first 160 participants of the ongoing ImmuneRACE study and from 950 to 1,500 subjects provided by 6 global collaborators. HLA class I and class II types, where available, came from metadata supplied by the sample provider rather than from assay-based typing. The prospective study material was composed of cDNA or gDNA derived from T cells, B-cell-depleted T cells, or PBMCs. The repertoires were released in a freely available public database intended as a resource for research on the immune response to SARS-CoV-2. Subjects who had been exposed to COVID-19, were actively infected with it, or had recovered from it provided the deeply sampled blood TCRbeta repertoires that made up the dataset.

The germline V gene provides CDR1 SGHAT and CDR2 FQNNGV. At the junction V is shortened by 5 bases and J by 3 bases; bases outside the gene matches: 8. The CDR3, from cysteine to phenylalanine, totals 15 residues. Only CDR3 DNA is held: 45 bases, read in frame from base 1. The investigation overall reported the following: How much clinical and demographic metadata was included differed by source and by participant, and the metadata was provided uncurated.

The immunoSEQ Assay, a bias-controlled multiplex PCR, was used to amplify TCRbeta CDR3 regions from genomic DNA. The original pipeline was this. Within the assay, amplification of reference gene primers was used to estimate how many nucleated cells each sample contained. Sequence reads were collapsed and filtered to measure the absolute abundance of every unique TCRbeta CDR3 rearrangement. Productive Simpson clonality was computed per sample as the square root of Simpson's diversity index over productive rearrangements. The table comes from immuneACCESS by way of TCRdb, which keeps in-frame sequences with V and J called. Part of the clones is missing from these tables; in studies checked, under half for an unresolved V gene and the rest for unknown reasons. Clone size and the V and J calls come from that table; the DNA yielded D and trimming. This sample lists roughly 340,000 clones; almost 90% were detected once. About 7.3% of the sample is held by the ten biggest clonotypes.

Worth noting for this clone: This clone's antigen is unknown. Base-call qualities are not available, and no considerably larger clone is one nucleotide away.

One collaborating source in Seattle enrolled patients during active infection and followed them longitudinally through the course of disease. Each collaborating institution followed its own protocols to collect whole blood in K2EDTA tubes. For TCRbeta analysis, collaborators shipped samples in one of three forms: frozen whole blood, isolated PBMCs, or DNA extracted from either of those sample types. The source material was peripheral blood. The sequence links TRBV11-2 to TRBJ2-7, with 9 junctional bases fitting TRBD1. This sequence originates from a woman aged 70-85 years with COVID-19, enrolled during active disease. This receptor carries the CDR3 CASSRTGAPLYEQYF. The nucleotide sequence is TGTGCCAGCAGCCGGACAGGGGCGCCCCTCTACGAGCAGTACTTC.